This T cell receptor beta chain was identified during a study of CD8 T cells in Susac syndrome (dated by TCRdb to between 2018 and 2021). Looking at the study overall: Among the Susac syndrome patients who were sequenced, clinically active disease was present in about six and clinical remission was observed in roughly eight. At the time of blood withdrawal, Susac syndrome patients were either therapy-naive, taking corticosteroids (with some also receiving IVIg), or on IVIg alone. The study used repertoire sequencing to test whether antigen drove CD8+ T cell activation and differentiation in Susac syndrome. What the study reported, not specific to this receptor: No clonal expansion was detected in the CD4+ T cell repertoire of Susac syndrome patients. The number of individuals in the TCR sequencing and HLA analysis was acknowledged as relatively small.

Spanning cysteine to phenylalanine, the CDR3 consists of 16 amino acids. This entry keeps only the CDR3 DNA: 48 bases, framed from base 1. Trimming takes 0 bases from V and 6 bases from J, and the germline ends sit 16 bases apart. CDR1 and CDR2 are read off the germline V gene as SGHRS and YFSETQ. RNA was extracted using the RNeasy kit, and about 0.45 to 1 microgram was reverse transcribed with random hexamers. The immunoSEQ multiplex PCR assay, which covers 54 Vbeta and 13 Jbeta segments, was used to amplify TCR beta CDR3 regions. PCR amplification bias was corrected using a synthetic template baseline for primer optimization and computational correction. As for the authors' bioinformatics: Reads were annotated to V, D and J genes according to IMGT and were analyzed with immunoSEQ Analyzer, with only productive sequences retained. Clonality was computed as one minus Shannon entropy normalized by log2 of the number of productive unique sequences. For each patient and control, public and private clones were evaluated within the 100 most prevalent clones. Susac-specific clones were defined as absent from healthy and MS cohorts, 1052 published viral clones and other ImmuneACCESS disease sequences. The public reads were quality trimmed at Q25 with fastp and then assembled into clones with MiXCR by TCRdb, keeping productive beta chains. Entries that share a CDR3 protein sequence are merged under the most common genes and DNA. These V and J calls are TCRdb output, not the study's own analysis. The sample contains about 140,000 distinct CDR3 sequences, 95% of them found a single time. The ten largest make up over 0.065% of the sample.

Regarding this clonotype: What antigen it recognizes has not been identified. Per-base qualities were not stored, and no clone one base away is much larger.

Peripheral blood CD8+ and CD4+ T cells from healthy donors, Susac syndrome patients and multiple sclerosis patients were profiled by high-throughput TCR beta sequencing. The Susac syndrome patients fulfilled recently defined diagnostic criteria for definite or probable disease. Bulk CD8+ and CD4+ T cells were purified by magnetic negative isolation, while CD8+ TEMRA cells were enriched using FACS. Blood was drawn into EDTA tubes, processed within 24 hours, and PBMCs were isolated by density gradient centrifugation. PBMCs intended for TCR sequencing were frozen in liquid nitrogen and were later thawed in a 37 degrees C water bath. Purity of sorted or isolated CD4+, CD8+ and CD8+ TEMRA cells was at least 90%.

The clonotype originates from a human donor with Susac syndrome. The sequencing sample was made of CD4+ T cells from PBMCs. The sequence is built from TRBV5-1 and TRBJ2-1, with TRBD2 perhaps the D gene, on 7 matching bases. DNA sequence: TGCGCCAGCAGCTTGGTCGTTACCGGGGGGCTCAATGAGCAGTTCTTC. Translated, this is CASSLVVTGGLNEQFF.